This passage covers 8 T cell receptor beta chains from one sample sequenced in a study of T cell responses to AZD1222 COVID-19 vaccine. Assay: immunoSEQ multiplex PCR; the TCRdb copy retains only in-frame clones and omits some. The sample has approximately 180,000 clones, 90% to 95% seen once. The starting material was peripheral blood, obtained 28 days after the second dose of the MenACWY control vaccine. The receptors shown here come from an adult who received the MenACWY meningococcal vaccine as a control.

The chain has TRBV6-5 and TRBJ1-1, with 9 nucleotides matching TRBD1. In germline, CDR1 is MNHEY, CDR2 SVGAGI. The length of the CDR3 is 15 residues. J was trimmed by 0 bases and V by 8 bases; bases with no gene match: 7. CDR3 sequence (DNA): TGTGCCAGCCCCGGGACAGGGTGGATGAACACTGAAGCTTTCTTT. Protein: CASPGTGWMNTEAFF.

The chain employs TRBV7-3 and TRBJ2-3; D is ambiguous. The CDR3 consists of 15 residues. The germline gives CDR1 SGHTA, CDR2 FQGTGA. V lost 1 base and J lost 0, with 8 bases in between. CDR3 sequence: CASSLNGPSTDTQYF. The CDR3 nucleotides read TGTGCCAGCAGCTTAAACGGTCCTAGCACAGATACGCAGTATTTT.

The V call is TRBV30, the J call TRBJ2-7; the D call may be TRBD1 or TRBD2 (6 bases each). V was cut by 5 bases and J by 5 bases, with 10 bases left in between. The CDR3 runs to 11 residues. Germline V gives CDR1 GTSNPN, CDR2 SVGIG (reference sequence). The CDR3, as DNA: TGTGCCTGGGCGGGACACCACGAGCAGTACTTC. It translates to CAWAGHHEQYF.

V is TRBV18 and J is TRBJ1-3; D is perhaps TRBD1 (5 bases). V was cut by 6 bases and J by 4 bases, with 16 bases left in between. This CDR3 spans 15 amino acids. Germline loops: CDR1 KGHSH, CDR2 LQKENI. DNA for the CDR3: TGTGCCAGCTCTAAGAACACGGGGGACGGAAACACCATATATTTT. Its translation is CASSKNTGDGNTIYF.

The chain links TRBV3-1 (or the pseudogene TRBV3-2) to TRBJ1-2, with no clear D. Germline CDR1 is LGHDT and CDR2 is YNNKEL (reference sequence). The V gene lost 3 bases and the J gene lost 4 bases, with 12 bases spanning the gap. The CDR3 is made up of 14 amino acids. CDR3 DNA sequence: TGTGCCAGCAGCCAGGGAGCTCAGGCCTATGGCTACACCTTC. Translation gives CASSQGAQAYGYTF.

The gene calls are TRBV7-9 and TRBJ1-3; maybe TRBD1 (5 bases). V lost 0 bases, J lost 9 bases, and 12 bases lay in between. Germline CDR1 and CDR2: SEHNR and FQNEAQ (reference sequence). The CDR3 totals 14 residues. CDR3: CASSLASAGTTIYF. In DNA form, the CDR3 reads TGTGCCAGCAGCTTAGCATCAGCAGGGACCACCATATATTTT.

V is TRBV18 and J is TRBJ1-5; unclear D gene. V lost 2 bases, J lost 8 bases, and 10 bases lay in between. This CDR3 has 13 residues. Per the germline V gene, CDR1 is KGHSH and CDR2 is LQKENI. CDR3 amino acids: CASSPSGAEPQHF. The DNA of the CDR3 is TGTGCCAGCTCACCAAGCGGAGCGGAGCCCCAGCATTTT.

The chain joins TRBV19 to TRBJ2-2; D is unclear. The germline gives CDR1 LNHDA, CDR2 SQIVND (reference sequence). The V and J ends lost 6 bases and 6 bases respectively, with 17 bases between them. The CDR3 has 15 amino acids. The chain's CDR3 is CASSEWGSDSGELFF. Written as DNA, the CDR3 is TGTGCCAGTAGCGAGTGGGGAAGTGACTCCGGGGAGCTGTTTTTT. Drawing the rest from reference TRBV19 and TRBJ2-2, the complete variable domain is DGGITQSPKYLFRKEGQNVTLSCEQNLNHDAMYWYRQDPGQGLRLIYYSQIVNDFQKGDIAEGYSVSREKKESFPLTVTSAQKNPTAFYLCASSEWGSDSGELFFGEGSRLTVL.